These 13 T cell receptor beta chains originate from one sample sequenced in a study of CD8 T cells in ankylosing spondylitis. Points from the study as a whole: For ankylosing spondylitis blood, a TCR beta motif of 7 or 8 highly homologous variants appeared characteristic.

Their cognate antigens are unknown. TCRdb re-analysed the 5' RACE reads in MiXCR, keeping a single row per CDR3 protein. Of some 800,000 distinct CDR3 sequences listed, approximately 10% are singletons. Sequencing was done on a sample of blood, either unsorted or a sorted T cell fraction (not recorded which). These receptors were collected from a male donor with ankylosing spondylitis.

At least ten counts were recorded for this clonotype. As DNA, the CDR3 is TGCAGCGCCTCAGGTCTAGCCACAGATACGCAGTATTTT. It is translated as CSASGLATDTQYF. The chain couples TRBV29-1 to TRBJ2-3; tentative D call: TRBD2 (5 bases). V lost 7 bases, J lost 2 bases, and 13 bases lay in between. Germline CDR1 and CDR2: SQVTM and ANQGSEA. CDR3 length equals 13 residues.

The CDR3 nucleotides read TGCAGTGCTAGCGTTAGCGGGGGAAAGAACACCGGGGAGCTGTTTTTT. It encodes CSASVSGGKNTGELFF. This chain connects TRBV20-1 to TRBJ2-2, with TRBD2 matching over 9 bases. The trim removed 3 bases at V and 1 base at J, leaving 6 bases unmatched. There are 16 residues in the CDR3. Germline-derived CDR1 and CDR2 are DFQATT and SNEGSKA (reference sequence).

The V gene is TRBV12-3 or TRBV12-4, the J gene TRBJ2-7; TRBD1 is a possible D gene (5 bases). The CDR3 contains 14 residues. Trimming cost V 2 bases and J 3 bases, with 11 bases left between them. The CDR3 loop is CASSLRAGLYEQYF. Here the CDR3 DNA reads TGTGCCAGCAGTTTAAGGGCAGGGCTCTACGAGCAGTACTTC.

The chain uses TRBV7-2 and TRBJ2-7, with TRBD1 matching over 8 bases. Trimming at V came to 1 base and at J to 3 bases, leaving 8 bases not matched to a gene. This CDR3 spans 16 amino acids. The V gene's germline CDR1 is SGHTA and CDR2 FQGNSA. CDR3: CASSLGQGLGVYEQYF. The CDR3 coding sequence is TGTGCCAGCAGCTTAGGACAGGGGCTGGGAGTCTACGAGCAGTACTTC.

The sample holds a few counts of this clonotype. The gene calls are TRBV20-1 and TRBJ2-3; 8 bases match TRBD2. The CDR3 covers 14 residues. Per the germline V gene, CDR1 is DFQATT and CDR2 is SNEGSKA (reference sequence). The junction had 3 bases not matched to a gene; V was cut back by 3 bases and J by 1 base. The CDR3 sequence is CSASPAGGTDTQYF. As DNA, the CDR3 is TGCAGTGCTAGTCCAGCGGGGGGCACAGATACGCAGTATTTT.

V and J are TRBV29-1 and TRBJ2-3, with D unclear. Trimming pared 4 bases from V and 0 bases from J, leaving 11 bases between. The CDR3 runs to 14 residues. Germline V gene sequence: CDR1 SQVTM, CDR2 ANQGSEA. CDR3 in DNA: TGCAGCGTTGTGCCCGGTATTAGCACAGATACGCAGTATTTT. This gives the protein CSVVPGISTDTQYF.

This chain connects TRBV20-1 to TRBJ1-2, with 8 nucleotides matching TRBD1. CDR1 DFQATT and CDR2 SNEGSKA come from the germline V gene (reference sequence). The CDR3 has 17 amino acids. V dropped 2 bases and J dropped 1; count of bases not matched to a gene: 12. CDR3 sequence: CSARPQLGQGLNYGYTF. DNA of the CDR3: TGCAGTGCTAGACCTCAACTCGGACAGGGCCTTAACTATGGCTACACCTTC.

The chain uses TRBV28 and TRBJ2-7, with D hard to call. The V gene's germline CDR1 is MDHEN and CDR2 SYDVKM. This CDR3 comprises 11 residues. V was clipped by 8 bases and J by 4 bases, with 9 bases between them. The CDR3 nucleotides read TGTGCCAGCGGAACTGAGTACGAGCAGTACTTC. This sequence encodes CASGTEYEQYF.

The chain is built from TRBV7-2 and TRBJ2-5; D gene unclear. The CDR3 is 13 residues long. Trimming removed 3 bases from V and 1 base from J, with 6 bases in between. Looked up from germline, CDR1 is SGHTA and CDR2 is FQGNSA. The CDR3 DNA reads TGTGCCAGCAGCTTTACAGCCCAAGAGACCCAGTACTTC. Translation: CASSFTAQETQYF.

The V and J genes are TRBV25-1 and TRBJ2-1, with TRBD2 as a possible D gene (5 bases). The CDR3 covers 17 residues. The V gene lost 4 bases and the J gene lost 0 bases, with 16 bases spanning the gap. Germline assignment: CDR1 MGHDK and CDR2 SYGVNS. CDR3 sequence reads: CASSGHLRTDSYNEQFF. The CDR3 region has the DNA TGTGCCAGCAGTGGACATCTGAGGACTGACTCCTACAATGAGCAGTTCTTC.

This clonotype has more than one count but fewer than ten. The CDR3 loop reads CSATLRASAEETQYF. DNA for the CDR3: TGCAGTGCTACCCTTAGGGCTAGCGCTGAGGAGACCCAGTACTTC. The chain is built from TRBV20-1 and TRBJ2-5; maybe TRBD2 (6 bases). The CDR3 has 15 residues. Looked up from germline, CDR1 is DFQATT and CDR2 is SNEGSKA (reference sequence). The germline V and J ends were trimmed by 4 bases and 5 bases, with 20 bases remaining between them.

V and J are TRBV6-2 or TRBV6-3 and TRBJ2-3; unclear D gene. CDR1 and CDR2 (germline): MNHEY, SVGEGT. V shed 6 bases and J shed 0 bases, with 13 bases lying between them. This CDR3 region has 15 residues. The CDR3 DNA reads as TGTGCCAGCAGCGCTCGGGTGGGAAGCACAGATACGCAGTATTTT. It codes for CASSARVGSTDTQYF.

This clonotype was recorded at least ten times. V gene TRBV5-1 combines with J gene TRBJ1-2, with 8 positions matching TRBD1. Trimming took 4 bases from V and 2 from J; bases not matched to a gene: 4. Germline CDR1 and CDR2: SGHRS and YFSETQ. The length of the CDR3 is 14 residues. As DNA, the CDR3 is TGCGCCAGCAGCAGTCAGGGGGCGAACTATGGCTACACCTTC. It translates to CASSSQGANYGYTF.